What follows are 20 T cell receptor beta chains derived from one specimen sequenced in a study of cytomegalovirus exposure and HLA in healthy donors. The PCR was carried out with 60 Vbeta primers and 13 Jbeta primers. The protocol was immunoSEQ multiplex PCR, while the TCRdb copy is restricted to in-frame clones and leaves out a portion. The table records roughly 180,000 clones, approximately 80% of them present only once. Sequenced material: PBMCs. These receptors all come from a woman aged 50 to 60 in good health and CMV-seropositive.

The J gene is TRBJ2-3, the V gene TRBV11-2; 10 nucleotides align to TRBD2. The CDR3 runs 13 residues. From germline, CDR1 is SGHAT and CDR2 FQNNGV. V lost 5 bases, J lost 6 bases, and 2 bases stayed unmatched. Written as DNA, the CDR3 is TGTGCCAGCAGCCTACTAGCGGGGGATACGCAGTATTTT. As protein: CASSLLAGDTQYF. Variable domain in full (rest from reference TRBV11-2 and TRBJ2-3): EAGVAQSPRYKIIEKRQSVAFWCNPISGHATLYWYQQILGQGPKLLIQFQNNGVVDDSQLPKDRFSAERLKGVDSTLKIQPAKLEDSAVYLCASSLLAGDTQYFGPGTRLTVL.

This rearrangement joins TRBV6-4 to TRBJ2-3; the match to TRBD2 covers 12 bases. This CDR3 contains 15 residues. Germline CDR1 MRHNA, CDR2 SNTAGT. With V trimmed by 5 bases and J by 4 bases, 4 bases remained unmatched. CDR3 in DNA: TGTGCCAGCAGTCATACTAGCGGGGGGTCAGATACGCAGTATTTT. It is translated as CASSHTSGGSDTQYF.

This clone has more than one count but fewer than ten. This sequence joins TRBV19 and TRBJ1-2; 8 nucleotides agree with TRBD1. CDR1 LNHDA and CDR2 SQIVND come from the germline V gene (reference sequence). CDR3 length: 14 amino acids. V gave up 1 base and J gave up 8 bases; unmatched junction bases: 6. Written as DNA, the CDR3 is TGTGCCAGTAGTATAGGGACAGGGAGGAACGGCTACACCTTC. It codes for CASSIGTGRNGYTF.

The chain carries TRBV7-9 and TRBJ2-3; 14 bases are a match to TRBD2. The germline CDR1 and CDR2 sequences are SEHNR and FQNEAQ (reference sequence). The CDR3 consists of 16 residues. Trimming cost V 4 bases and J 9 bases; bases outside gene matches: 9. DNA for the CDR3: TGTGCCAGCAGCTCTAGACTAGCGGGAGGGTCCGCGACGCAGTATTTT. Translated, it gives CASSSRLAGGSATQYF.

The gene calls are TRBV18 and TRBJ2-6; D is unresolved. Per germline, CDR1 KGHSH and CDR2 LQKENI. Trimming cost V 1 base and J 0 bases, with 4 bases left between them. The CDR3 totals 15 residues. DNA for the CDR3: TGTGCCAGCTCACCACAGAGCTCTGGGGCCAACGTCCTGACTTTC. It encodes CASSPQSSGANVLTF. Using reference TRBV18 and TRBJ2-6 for the parts outside the CDR3, the full variable domain is NAGVMQNPRHLVRRRGQEARLRCSPMKGHSHVYWYRQLPEEGLKFMVYLQKENIIDESGMPKERFSAEFPKEGPSILRIQQVVRGDSAAYFCASSPQSSGANVLTFGAGSRLTVL.

This clone was recorded once. The chain recombines TRBV19 with TRBJ1-3; 10 bases are a match to TRBD1. V lost 5 bases and J lost 4; bases outside the gene matches: 8. Germline-derived CDR1 and CDR2 are LNHDA and SQIVND (reference sequence). The CDR3 is made up of 16 amino acids. The CDR3 sequence is CASSVPGQGTGNTIYF. The DNA for the CDR3 is TGTGCCAGTAGTGTACCGGGACAGGGGACAGGAAACACCATATATTTT.

The rearrangement uses TRBV4-1 and TRBJ2-6, with D maybe TRBD2 (5 bases). Germline loops: CDR1 MGHRA, CDR2 YSYEKL. The CDR3 contains 17 residues. Trimming removed 0 bases from V and 4 bases from J, with 13 bases in between. The chain's CDR3 is CASSQDSRGPGANVLTF. In nucleotides, the CDR3 is TGCGCCAGCAGCCAAGATAGCCGGGGTCCGGGGGCCAACGTCCTGACTTTC.

The J gene is TRBJ2-7, the V gene TRBV30, with D uncertain. V was shortened by 0 bases and J by 6 bases, with 6 bases between the two germline ends. Germline CDR1 GTSNPN, CDR2 SVGIG (reference sequence). The CDR3 has 11 residues. DNA of the CDR3: TGTGCCTGGAGTGTGAGGAGCGAGCAGTACTTC. Translated, it gives CAWSVRSEQYF.

The chain has TRBV7-9 and TRBJ1-6, with D uncertain. V lost 2 bases and J lost 17, with 13 bases in between. In germline, CDR1 is SEHNR, CDR2 FQNEAQ (reference sequence). This CDR3 is built from 12 residues. In nucleotides, the CDR3 is TGTGCCAGCAGCTTATCGGGAGGCGCAATCCACTTT. It yields the protein CASSLSGGAIHF.

V is TRBV10-3 and J is TRBJ1-1; D is perhaps TRBD1 (5 bases). V was cut by 3 bases and J by 0 bases, with 14 bases left in between. The CDR3 length is 16 residues. The V gene's germline CDR1 is ENHRY and CDR2 SYGVKD. In nucleotides, the CDR3 is TGTGCCATCAGTGACAGGCCAGGGACTATGAACACTGAAGCTTTCTTT. Protein sequence: CAISDRPGTMNTEAFF.

This clone appeared once. The V gene is TRBV7-2, the J gene TRBJ2-7; TRBD2 is a possible D gene (6 bases). The CDR3 consists of 14 residues. Trimming took off 1 base at V and 6 bases at J, with 13 bases between the two ends. Germline V gene sequence: CDR1 SGHTA, CDR2 FQGNSA. CDR3 sequence reads: CASSLGGLAVEQYF. CDR3 coding DNA: TGTGCCAGCAGCTTAGGGGGACTGGCGGTCGAGCAGTACTTC.

V gene TRBV18 combines with J gene TRBJ2-2, with D possibly matching TRBD1 (5 bases). The CDR3 is 16 residues long. Trimming removed 2 bases from V and 2 bases from J, with 12 bases in between. Germline CDR1 and CDR2: KGHSH and LQKENI. The CDR3 loop is CASSPLATENTGELFF. CDR3 coding DNA: TGTGCCAGCTCACCATTGGCGACAGAAAACACCGGGGAGCTGTTTTTT.

Only one count was recorded for this clone. The chain has TRBV5-4 and TRBJ1-2; 11 nucleotides agree with TRBD1. CDR3 length: 16 residues. V shed 0 bases and J 5 bases; nucleotides not matched to a gene: 6. From germline, CDR1 is SGHNT and CDR2 YYREEE (reference sequence). The CDR3 region has the DNA TGTGCCAGCAGCTTGGTTGGACAGGGGGCTGGGTATGGCTACACCTTC. Its protein product is CASSLVGQGAGYGYTF.

The rearrangement uses TRBV6-6 and TRBJ1-1; possible D gene TRBD1, 5 bases. From germline, CDR1 is MNHNY and CDR2 SVGAGI (reference sequence). Trimming shortened V by 7 bases and J by 1 base, and 19 bases separated the two germline ends. CDR3 length: 16 amino acids. The CDR3 sequence is CASTPRSPGQNTEAFF. For the CDR3, the DNA is TGTGCCAGCACACCCCGTAGTCCCGGACAGAACACTGAAGCTTTCTTT.

The rearrangement links TRBV7-3 to TRBJ1-1; D gene unclear. Trimming took 5 bases from V and 0 from J, leaving 7 bases between them. This CDR3 is 13 amino acids long. CDR1 is SGHTA, CDR2 FQGTGA, per germline. This chain's CDR3 is CASSLALNTEAFF. The DNA of the CDR3 is TGTGCCAGCAGCCTGGCTTTGAACACTGAAGCTTTCTTT.

The CDR3 DNA follows: TGTGCCAGCAGCTTGGCCGGGGGAGGGCATGGGTCACCCCTCCACTTT. Protein sequence: CASSLAGGGHGSPLHF. The V and J genes are TRBV5-8 and TRBJ1-6; tentatively, D is TRBD1 (5 bases). This CDR3 is 16 amino acids long. Germline assignment: CDR1 SGHTS and CDR2 YDEGEE. V lost 0 bases and J lost 10, with 17 bases in between.

This clone was observed a few times. The CDR3 DNA is TGTGCCAGCAGTTCCGACGACAGATTTTATGGCTACACCTTC. Amino acids: CASSSDDRFYGYTF. V gene TRBV6-6 combines with J gene TRBJ1-2; maybe TRBD1 (5 bases). The CDR3 totals 14 residues. The V and J ends lost 4 bases and 5 bases respectively, with 14 bases between them. Germline CDR1 and CDR2: MNHNY and SVGAGI (reference sequence).

Of note for this clone: At one of its ends the junction is not consistent with the germline gene, which may arise from a read error. The chain uses TRBV7-7 and TRBJ2-2; no firm D call. The CDR3 is made up of 17 amino acids. CDR1 is SSHAT, CDR2 FNYEAQ, per germline (reference sequence). The CDR3 coding sequence is TGTGCTAGCAGCTTAACGGTGGGCCGCTTTAACACCGGGGAGCTGTTTTTT. Its protein product is CASSLTVGRFNTGELFF.

For this clone: The sample carries other DNA sequences with the same CDR3. J is TRBJ2-2 and V is TRBV18; D remains unclear. The ends were cut back, 2 bases at V and 4 bases at J, with 8 bases in the middle. Germline V gene lookup returns CDR1 KGHSH and CDR2 LQKENI. This CDR3 region has 14 residues. CDR3 in amino acids: CASSPIPSTGELFF. In DNA form, the CDR3 reads TGTGCCAGCTCACCAATCCCGAGCACCGGGGAGCTGTTTTTT.

This clone has a handful of counts. The chain combines TRBV4-1 with TRBJ2-2; 10 bases match TRBD2. Germline CDR1 is MGHRA and CDR2 is YSYEKL. J gave up 3 bases and V 3 bases, and 10 bases lay outside the gene matches. The CDR3 covers 18 residues. In nucleotides, the CDR3 is TGCGCCAGCAGCCAGGGGGAAGCGGGGGGGCGAGACACCGGGGAGCTGTTTTTT. Translation gives CASSQGEAGGRDTGELFF.